The rows below give T cell receptor beta chains drawn from one sample of a study of T cell responses to AZD1222 COVID-19 vaccine. The table came from immunoSEQ multiplex PCR; TCRdb's copy has only in-frame clones and leaves some out. The sample has tens of thousands of clones; about 90% are singletons. Sequencing was performed on peripheral blood, taken on day 0 of MenACWY control vaccination. These receptor sequences come from an adult in good health. CDR3s include the opening cysteine and the closing phenylalanine or tryptophan. D genes are given only for firm matches. Size tells how often a clone was seen (once, few, many) or the class of an expanded clone, and some rows leave it out.

CDR3 protein: CASRDTNSYEQYF
CDR3 DNA: TGTGCCAGCAGGGACACGAACTCCTACGAGCAGTACTTC
J gene: TRBJ2-7
V gene: TRBV28
D gene: -
clone size: -

CDR3 protein: CASSPQLEPGEQFF
CDR3 DNA: TGTGCCAGCAGCCCCCAACTAGAACCGGGTGAGCAGTTCTTC
J gene: TRBJ2-1
V gene: TRBV11-2
D gene: -
clone size: once

CDR3 protein: CASTRDGSNEKLFF
CDR3 DNA: TGTGCCAGCACCAGGGACGGAAGTAATGAAAAACTGTTTTTT
J gene: TRBJ1-4
V gene: TRBV28
D gene: -
clone size: -

CDR3 protein: CAIRGQGDTEAFF
CDR3 DNA: TGTGCCATCAGGGGACAGGGTGACACTGAAGCTTTCTTT
J gene: TRBJ1-1
V gene: TRBV10-3
D gene: TRBD1
clone size: -

CDR3 protein: CASSADRGNTEAFF
CDR3 DNA: TGTGCCAGCAGTGCGGACAGGGGGAACACTGAAGCTTTCTTT
J gene: TRBJ1-1
V gene: TRBV6-2/TRBV6-3
D gene: TRBD1
clone size: -

CDR3 protein: CASSPRDTGSQPQHF
CDR3 DNA: TGTGCCAGCAGTCCCCGGGATACAGGGAGTCAGCCCCAGCATTTT
J gene: TRBJ1-5
V gene: TRBV27
D gene: -
clone size: -

CDR3 protein: CSVGSTEFSEQYF
CDR3 DNA: TGCAGCGTTGGATCCACTGAGTTCTCCGAGCAGTACTTC
J gene: TRBJ2-7
V gene: TRBV29-1
D gene: -
clone size: -

CDR3 protein: CAISKGQDTDTQYF
CDR3 DNA: TGTGCCATCAGTAAGGGACAGGACACAGATACGCAGTATTTT
J gene: TRBJ2-3
V gene: TRBV10-3
D gene: TRBD1
clone size: -

CDR3 protein: CASRFGILSSYEQYF
CDR3 DNA: TGTGCCAGCAGGTTTGGCATCTTAAGCTCCTACGAGCAGTACTTC
J gene: TRBJ2-7
V gene: TRBV5-5
D gene: -
clone size: -

CDR3 protein: CASSQGRQPQHF
CDR3 DNA: TGTGCCAGCAGTCAGGGACGCCAGCCCCAGCATTTT
J gene: TRBJ1-5
V gene: TRBV2
D gene: -
clone size: -

CDR3 protein: CAISLAGAYNEQFF
CDR3 DNA: TGTGCCATCAGCCTAGCGGGTGCTTACAATGAGCAGTTCTTC
J gene: TRBJ2-1
V gene: TRBV10-3
D gene: TRBD2
clone size: -

CDR3 protein: CASRRQNYGYTF
CDR3 DNA: TGTGCCAGCCGAAGACAGAACTATGGCTACACCTTC
J gene: TRBJ1-2
V gene: TRBV18
D gene: -
clone size: few

CDR3 protein: CASSPTGTGIYEQYF
CDR3 DNA: TGTGCCAGCAGTCCGACCGGGACAGGGATCTACGAGCAGTACTTC
J gene: TRBJ2-7
V gene: TRBV27
D gene: TRBD1
clone size: -

CDR3 protein: CSVAAGVIETQYF
CDR3 DNA: TGCAGCGTTGCTGCGGGAGTGATAGAGACCCAGTACTTC
J gene: TRBJ2-5
V gene: TRBV29-1
D gene: TRBD2
clone size: -

CDR3 protein: CSGWTGTFEAFF
CDR3 DNA: TGCAGCGGGTGGACAGGGACGTTTGAAGCTTTCTTT
J gene: TRBJ1-1
V gene: TRBV29-1
D gene: TRBD1
clone size: -

CDR3 protein: CASRYRHEQYF
CDR3 DNA: TGTGCCAGCAGGTACAGGCACGAGCAGTACTTC
J gene: TRBJ2-7
V gene: TRBV28
D gene: -
clone size: -

CDR3 protein: CSVSSMTGQAITEAFF
CDR3 DNA: TGCAGCGTTAGTTCTATGACGGGACAGGCGATCACTGAAGCTTTCTTT
J gene: TRBJ1-1
V gene: TRBV29-1
D gene: TRBD1
clone size: -

CDR3 protein: CASSPQASSGGSEQYF
CDR3 DNA: TGTGCCAGCTCACCACAGGCGTCTAGCGGGGGTAGCGAGCAGTACTTC
J gene: TRBJ2-7
V gene: TRBV18
D gene: TRBD2
clone size: -

CDR3 protein: CASLASGRGGGELFF
CDR3 DNA: TGTGCCAGTCTTGCGAGCGGGAGGGGCGGCGGGGAGCTGTTTTTT
J gene: TRBJ2-2
V gene: TRBV19
D gene: TRBD2
clone size: -

CDR3 protein: CASSQAGLADYNEQFF
CDR3 DNA: TGTGCCAGCAGCCAAGCTGGACTAGCGGACTACAATGAGCAGTTCTTC
J gene: TRBJ2-1
V gene: TRBV4-2
D gene: TRBD2
clone size: -

CDR3 protein: CASNLDRGNTIYF
CDR3 DNA: TGTGCCAGTAATTTGGACCGGGGAAACACCATATATTTT
J gene: TRBJ1-3
V gene: TRBV19
D gene: -
clone size: few

CDR3 protein: CASRSGIHEQYF
CDR3 DNA: TGTGCCAGCAGATCCGGGATCCACGAGCAGTACTTC
J gene: TRBJ2-7
V gene: TRBV6-5
D gene: -
clone size: -

CDR3 protein: CASSHSVGESSYEQYF
CDR3 DNA: TGCGCCAGCAGCCACTCAGTCGGGGAGAGCTCCTACGAGCAGTACTTC
J gene: TRBJ2-7
V gene: TRBV4-3
D gene: -
clone size: -

CDR3 protein: CASSLSPGTDYEQYF
CDR3 DNA: TGTGCCAGCAGTTTATCGCCCGGGACAGACTACGAGCAGTACTTC
J gene: TRBJ2-7
V gene: TRBV27
D gene: TRBD1
clone size: once

CDR3 protein: CASTPGTGRNYGYTF
CDR3 DNA: TGTGCCAGCACCCCCGGGACAGGTCGTAACTATGGCTACACCTTC
J gene: TRBJ1-2
V gene: TRBV6-5
D gene: TRBD1
clone size: -

CDR3 protein: CASSLNPRDRVRYEQYF
CDR3 DNA: TGTGCCAGCAGCTTAAACCCCCGGGACAGGGTTAGATACGAGCAGTACTTC
J gene: TRBJ2-7
V gene: TRBV7-9
D gene: TRBD1
clone size: -

CDR3 protein: CASRGGDNEQFF
CDR3 DNA: TGTGCCAGCAGAGGGGGGGACAATGAGCAGTTCTTC
J gene: TRBJ2-1
V gene: TRBV6-6
D gene: -
clone size: -

CDR3 protein: CASSLTRTFANTGELFF
CDR3 DNA: TGTGCCAGCAGCTTAACCAGGACGTTCGCGAACACCGGGGAGCTGTTTTTT
J gene: TRBJ2-2
V gene: TRBV7-9
D gene: -
clone size: -

CDR3 protein: CASSGDRFTDTQYF
CDR3 DNA: TGTGCCAGCAGCGGGGACAGGTTCACAGATACGCAGTATTTT
J gene: TRBJ2-3
V gene: TRBV6-2/TRBV6-3
D gene: TRBD1
clone size: -

CDR3 protein: CASSSTLSGYGYTF
CDR3 DNA: TGTGCCAGCAGTTCCACGCTATCAGGGTATGGCTACACCTTC
J gene: TRBJ1-2
V gene: TRBV28
D gene: -
clone size: -

CDR3 protein: CASSFPGTGITEAFF
CDR3 DNA: TGTGCCAGCAGCTTCCCCGGGACAGGGATCACTGAAGCTTTCTTT
J gene: TRBJ1-1
V gene: TRBV5-8
D gene: TRBD1
clone size: -

CDR3 protein: CASSLGRGQGEQFF
CDR3 DNA: TGCGCCAGCAGCTTGGGCAGGGGGCAGGGTGAGCAGTTCTTC
J gene: TRBJ2-1
V gene: TRBV5-1
D gene: TRBD1
clone size: -

CDR3 protein: CASGPPHSGNTIYF
CDR3 DNA: TGTGCCAGCGGACCCCCGCACTCTGGAAACACCATATATTTT
J gene: TRBJ1-3
V gene: TRBV18
D gene: -
clone size: -

CDR3 protein: CASSQTVGQRTQYF
CDR3 DNA: TGTGCCAGCAGCCAAACCGTAGGCCAACGGACCCAGTACTTC
J gene: TRBJ2-5
V gene: TRBV4-2
D gene: -
clone size: -

CDR3 protein: CASSDDSYYGYTF
CDR3 DNA: TGCGCCAGCAGCGACGACAGCTACTATGGCTACACCTTC
J gene: TRBJ1-2
V gene: TRBV5-1
D gene: -
clone size: -

CDR3 protein: CASSPPGQRAFF
CDR3 DNA: TGTGCCAGCAGCCCCCCGGGACAGCGAGCTTTCTTT
J gene: TRBJ1-1
V gene: TRBV7-9
D gene: TRBD1
clone size: -

CDR3 protein: CASSLGQANQPQHF
CDR3 DNA: TGTGCCAGCAGCTTGGGACAGGCGAATCAGCCCCAGCATTTT
J gene: TRBJ1-5
V gene: TRBV5-6
D gene: -
clone size: once

CDR3 protein: CASSQATIAEQYF
CDR3 DNA: TGTGCCAGCAGCCAAGCGACCATAGCCGAGCAGTACTTC
J gene: TRBJ2-7
V gene: TRBV14
D gene: -
clone size: -

CDR3 protein: CASSLAGTNEKLFF
CDR3 DNA: TGTGCCAGCAGCTTGGCGGGAACTAATGAAAAACTGTTTTTT
J gene: TRBJ1-4
V gene: TRBV5-4
D gene: -
clone size: -

CDR3 protein: CASSLTGVNQPQHF
CDR3 DNA: TGTGCCAGCAGCCTTACAGGGGTGAATCAGCCCCAGCATTTT
J gene: TRBJ1-5
V gene: TRBV6-2/TRBV6-3
D gene: TRBD1
clone size: -

CDR3 protein: CASIVGGPNNEQFF
CDR3 DNA: TGTGCCAGCATAGTAGGAGGCCCGAACAATGAGCAGTTCTTC
J gene: TRBJ2-1
V gene: TRBV2
D gene: -
clone size: once

CDR3 protein: CASSRGSGGLTGELFF
CDR3 DNA: TGTGCCAGCAGCCGGGGTAGCGGGGGGCTCACCGGGGAGCTGTTTTTT
J gene: TRBJ2-2
V gene: TRBV7-2
D gene: TRBD2
clone size: few

CDR3 protein: CASSGDSNYGYTF
CDR3 DNA: TGTGCCAGCTCAGGGGACAGCAACTATGGCTACACCTTC
J gene: TRBJ1-2
V gene: TRBV18
D gene: TRBD1
clone size: -

CDR3 protein: CASSVAGEGAYYGYTF
CDR3 DNA: TGTGCCAGCAGCGTAGCCGGGGAGGGGGCATACTATGGCTACACCTTC
J gene: TRBJ1-2
V gene: TRBV9
D gene: TRBD1
clone size: -

CDR3 protein: CASSVWVGYEQYF
CDR3 DNA: TGTGCCAGCAGTGTTTGGGTAGGCTACGAGCAGTACTTC
J gene: TRBJ2-7
V gene: TRBV2
D gene: -
clone size: -